One sample yielded the 26 T cell receptor beta chains listed below, sequenced in a study of blood T cell repertoires in COVID-19. Profiled with immunoSEQ multiplex PCR; TCRdb holds only in-frame clones, not every one. The sample lists about 140,000 clones, about three quarters occurring once. The specimen sequenced was peripheral blood. All receptors derive from a man aged 45-60 years with acute or convalescent COVID-19.

J is TRBJ2-7 and V is TRBV6-5, with TRBD1 identical over 9 bases. After removal of 2 bases from V and 7 bases from J, the junction contained 9 bases not matched to a gene. CDR1 is MNHEY and CDR2 is SVGAGI in the germline V gene. The length of the CDR3 is 15 residues. The CDR3 spells CASSYNGQGLGEQYF. CDR3 sequence (DNA): TGTGCCAGCAGTTACAATGGACAGGGGCTGGGTGAGCAGTACTTC.

CDR3 sequence: CASSLGGRSNEKLFF. CDR3 in DNA: TGTGCCAGCAGTTTAGGGGGCAGGAGTAATGAAAAACTGTTTTTT. The V call is TRBV28, the J call TRBJ1-4; D possibly corresponds to TRBD1 (6 bases). V was clipped by 2 bases and J by 4 bases, with 11 bases between them. This CDR3 spans 15 amino acids. CDR1 is MDHEN and CDR2 is SYDVKM in the germline V gene. Combining the CDR3 with reference TRBV28 and TRBJ1-4 gives the whole variable domain DVKVTQSSRYLVKRTGEKVFLECVQDMDHENMFWYRQDPGLGLRLIYFSYDVKMKEKGDIPEGYSVSREKKERFSLILESASTNQTSMYLCASSLGGRSNEKLFFGSGTQLSVL.

The chain is built from TRBV5-8 and TRBJ1-1, with a weak D call TRBD1 (6 bases). V dropped 4 bases and J dropped 7 bases, with 14 bases sitting between them. The CDR3 has 13 amino acids. Per germline, CDR1 SGHTS and CDR2 YDEGEE. CDR3 sequence: CASSPDSFLEAFF. The CDR3 DNA is TGTGCCAGCAGCCCGGACAGTTTTCTTGAAGCTTTCTTT.

The chain links TRBV6-5 to TRBJ1-5, with unresolved D. This CDR3 has 15 amino acids. The V gene's germline CDR1 is MNHEY and CDR2 SVGAGI. Trimming cost V 5 bases and J 3 bases, with 14 bases left between them. CDR3 bases: TGTGCCAGCAGTCAACAGCTGGCGTCCAATCAGCCCCAGCATTTT. This codes for CASSQQLASNQPQHF.

This sequence joins TRBV5-1 and TRBJ2-1; TRBD2 might be the D (5 bases). Germline CDR1 reads SGHRS; CDR2 reads YFSETQ. This CDR3 has 12 amino acids. V was pared by 0 bases and J by 9 bases, with 7 bases between. The CDR3 protein is CASSLARAEQFF. Here the CDR3 DNA reads TGCGCCAGCAGCTTGGCGCGGGCTGAGCAGTTCTTC.

This chain connects TRBV3-1 (or the pseudogene TRBV3-2) to TRBJ2-5; no firm D call. This CDR3 comprises 13 residues. The V and J ends lost 0 bases and 1 base respectively, with 3 bases between them. Germline loops: CDR1 LGHDT, CDR2 YNNKEL (reference sequence). DNA of the CDR3: TGTGCCAGCAGCCAAGACAGCCAAGAGACCCAGTACTTC. Protein product: CASSQDSQETQYF.

This clone was found a few times. This chain joins TRBV5-6 and TRBJ1-1; 9 nucleotides agree with TRBD1. Germline V gene lookup returns CDR1 SGHDT and CDR2 YYEEEE. The CDR3 is 17 residues long. V dropped 4 bases and J dropped 4; count of bases not matched to a gene: 14. Here the CDR3 reads CASSRYRGRVGVTEAFF. The CDR3 region has the DNA TGTGCCAGCAGCCGGTACAGGGGGCGCGTTGGGGTCACTGAAGCTTTCTTT.

The V gene is TRBV5-4, the J gene TRBJ2-7; possibly TRBD1 for D (6 bases). Trimming pared 4 bases from V and 0 bases from J, leaving 11 bases between. This CDR3 spans 14 amino acids. Germline assignment: CDR1 SGHNT and CDR2 YYREEE (reference sequence). The CDR3 coding sequence is TGTGCCAGCAGCAGACAGGAGACCTCCTACGAGCAGTACTTC. Amino acids: CASSRQETSYEQYF.

The chain joins TRBV28 to TRBJ1-3; D gene uncertain. This CDR3 is built from 17 residues. Germline V gives CDR1 MDHEN, CDR2 SYDVKM. Trimming stripped 4 bases from V and 2 bases from J, with 18 bases between. The CDR3 spells CASSSLGGKGAGNTIYF. The CDR3 nucleotides are TGTGCCAGCAGTTCTCTCGGAGGGAAAGGCGCTGGAAACACCATATATTTT.

This clone came up a few times. V usage is TRBV2 and J usage is TRBJ1-6; no definite D call. The CDR3 loop spans 11 amino acids. V was trimmed by 8 bases and J by 9 bases, leaving 8 bases between them. Germline CDR1 is SNHLY and CDR2 is FYNNEI. CDR3 sequence: CASGEPSPLHF. The CDR3, as DNA: TGTGCCAGCGGAGAGCCTTCACCCCTCCACTTT.

This clone was detected once. The genes are TRBV27 and TRBJ1-5; 7 bases map to TRBD1. The CDR3 consists of 14 residues. From germline, CDR1 is MNHEY and CDR2 SMNVEV (reference sequence). Germline trimming cut 6 bases from V and 16 bases from J; bases unmatched to any gene: 18. CDR3 sequence reads: CASSQGGQGARQHF. The CDR3 coding sequence is TGTGCCAGCAGCCAGGGGGGTCAAGGGGCCCGCCAACATTTT.

This clone was seen a single time. J is TRBJ2-7 and V is TRBV5-1; weak D call: TRBD2 (6 bases). V was shortened by 4 bases and J by 3 bases, with 14 bases between the two germline ends. CDR1 SGHRS and CDR2 YFSETQ come from the germline V gene. The CDR3 runs 14 residues. CDR3 bases: TGCGCCAGCAGCCCCCGGGACTTTTTCTACGAGCAGTACTTC. Residues: CASSPRDFFYEQYF.

The CDR3 DNA reads as TGTGCCAGCAGTCTCGGACAACCCTACGAGCAGTACTTC. Its translation is CASSLGQPYEQYF. The genes are TRBV27 and TRBJ2-7; TRBD1 is a possible D gene (5 bases). The length of the CDR3 is 13 residues. Trimming shortened V by 5 bases and J by 2 bases, and 10 bases separated the two germline ends. Germline V lookup: CDR1 MNHEY, CDR2 SMNVEV (reference sequence).

The genes are TRBV28 and TRBJ1-2; 7 bases are shared with TRBD1. Trimming took 2 bases from V and 4 from J; bases not matched to a gene: 4. Germline V gene sequence: CDR1 MDHEN, CDR2 SYDVKM. This CDR3 has 14 amino acids. CDR3 nucleotides: TGTGCCAGCAGTTTACACGGGACAGCCTATGGCTACACCTTC. It codes for CASSLHGTAYGYTF.

This clone was observed a single time. The DNA for the CDR3 is TGTGCCAGCAGCCTTGCAGGGGCGTTTTTCTATGGCTACACCTTC. It specifies CASSLAGAFFYGYTF. The chain couples TRBV5-6 to TRBJ1-2; perhaps TRBD1 as D (6 bases). The CDR3 extends over 15 amino acids. V dropped 4 bases and J dropped 4 bases, with 17 bases sitting between them. Germline V gene lookup returns CDR1 SGHDT and CDR2 YYEEEE. Complete variable domain (other parts from reference TRBV5-6 and TRBJ1-2): DAGVTQSPTHLIKTRGQQVTLRCSPKSGHDTVSWYQQALGQGPQFIFQYYEEEERQRGNFPDRFSGHQFPNYSSELNVNALLLGDSALYLCASSLAGAFFYGYTFGSGTRLTVV.

The gene calls are TRBV6-1 and TRBJ1-2; 9 nucleotides line up with TRBD1. V dropped 3 bases and J dropped 8; count of bases not matched to a gene: 4. Germline assignment: CDR1 MNHNS and CDR2 SASEGT. CDR3 size: 13 residues. The CDR3 DNA reads TGTGCCAGCAGTGACCGGGACAGGGACGGCTACACCTTC. Translated: CASSDRDRDGYTF.

This chain links TRBV3-1 (or the pseudogene TRBV3-2) with TRBJ2-5; 9 bases map to TRBD2. Germline assignment: CDR1 LGHDT and CDR2 YNNKEL (reference sequence). The junction had 9 bases not matched to a gene; V was cut back by 2 bases and J by 5 bases. This CDR3 has 16 residues. CDR3 region: CASSQQVAGAGETQYF. For the CDR3, the DNA is TGTGCCAGCAGCCAACAGGTAGCGGGGGCGGGGGAGACCCAGTACTTC.

The gene calls are TRBV6-5 and TRBJ2-2; D might be TRBD2 (6 bases). Germline-derived CDR1 and CDR2 are MNHEY and SVGAGI. The V end was cut by 2 bases, the J end by 7 bases, with 17 bases between. The CDR3 contains 16 residues. The CDR3 DNA sequence: TGTGCCAGCAGTTACACCCTTGAACTAGCCGGCGGGGAGCTGTTTTTT. Protein: CASSYTLELAGGELFF.

This clone was counted a few times. This chain uses TRBV19 with TRBJ1-1, with D possibly TRBD1 on 5 matching bases. This CDR3 is 16 amino acids long. The V and J ends lost 10 bases and 1 base respectively, with 22 bases between them. Germline V lookup: CDR1 LNHDA, CDR2 SQIVND (reference sequence). The CDR3 nucleotides read TGTGCCACCCCCCGCTGGTCGGGGGTGCCGAACACTGAAGCTTTCTTT. Its protein product is CATPRWSGVPNTEAFF.

The chain joins TRBV5-1 to TRBJ1-3; possibly TRBD1 for D (6 bases). The CDR3 extends over 13 amino acids. With 5 bases removed from V and 4 bases from J, the gap between germline ends came to 10 bases. CDR1 and CDR2 (germline): SGHRS, YFSETQ. CDR3 sequence: CASRPGTGNTIYF. DNA of the CDR3: TGCGCCAGCAGACCGGGGACAGGAAACACCATATATTTT. Drawing the rest from reference TRBV5-1 and TRBJ1-3, the complete variable domain is KAGVTQTPRYLIKTRGQQVTLSCSPISGHRSVSWYQQTPGQGLQFLFEYFSETQRNKGNFPGRFSGRQFSNSRSEMNVSTLELGDSALYLCASRPGTGNTIYFGEGSWLTVV.

This clone appeared a single time. V usage is TRBV3-1 (or the pseudogene TRBV3-2) and J usage is TRBJ1-1; D is undetermined. The germline CDR1 and CDR2 sequences are LGHDT and YNNKEL (reference sequence). Trimming left V 0 bases short and J 5 bases short, with 13 bases between. The length of the CDR3 is 15 residues. CDR3 protein: CASSQDSRSRTEAFF. Here the CDR3 DNA reads TGTGCCAGCAGCCAAGATTCCCGGTCTAGGACTGAAGCTTTCTTT.

The rearrangement joins TRBV5-1 to TRBJ1-5; TRBD1 might be the D (5 bases). V shed 0 bases and J shed 3 bases, with 10 bases lying between them. Germline V gene lookup returns CDR1 SGHRS and CDR2 YFSETQ. The CDR3 spans 15 residues. The CDR3 spells CASSLVAGPNQPQHF. DNA for the CDR3: TGCGCCAGCAGCTTGGTGGCGGGACCCAATCAGCCCCAGCATTTT. Full variable domain (outside the CDR3, taken from reference TRBV5-1 and TRBJ1-5): KAGVTQTPRYLIKTRGQQVTLSCSPISGHRSVSWYQQTPGQGLQFLFEYFSETQRNKGNFPGRFSGRQFSNSRSEMNVSTLELGDSALYLCASSLVAGPNQPQHFGDGTRLSIL.

This chain's CDR3 is CASSFSQGDNEQFF. CDR3 in DNA: TGTGCCAGCAGTTTCTCCCAGGGGGATAATGAGCAGTTCTTC. This chain links TRBV27 with TRBJ2-1, with 7 positions matching TRBD1. The germline V gene has CDR1 MNHEY and CDR2 SMNVEV (reference sequence). V gave up 3 bases and J gave up 7 bases; unmatched junction bases: 6. The CDR3 is made up of 14 amino acids.

A word on this clone: Other DNA sequences of this sample code for an identical CDR3. The CDR3 sequence is CASSLDRDQPQHF. The CDR3 coding sequence is TGTGCCAGCAGTTTGGACAGAGACCAGCCCCAGCATTTT. The V gene is TRBV7-2, the J gene TRBJ1-5, with D perhaps TRBD1 (6 bases). V gave up 6 bases and J gave up 7 bases, with 13 bases separating them. Germline CDR1 SGHTA, CDR2 FQGNSA. The CDR3 length is 13 residues. The full variable domain, in which reference TRBV7-2 and TRBJ1-5 provide the parts outside the CDR3, is GAGVSQSPSNKVTEKGKDVELRCDPISGHTALYWYRQSLGQGLEFLIYFQGNSAPDKSGLPSDRFSAERTGGSVSTLTIQRTQQEDSAVYLCASSLDRDQPQHFGDGTRLSIL.

The chain joins TRBV6-5 to TRBJ1-5; 7 nucleotides agree with TRBD1. Germline lookup yields CDR1 MNHEY and CDR2 SVGAGI. The V and J ends lost 4 bases and 4 bases, in that order; junction bases with no gene match: 4. This CDR3 spans 14 amino acids. The CDR3 DNA sequence: TGTGCCAGCAGTTCATCGACAGGGAATCAGCCCCAGCATTTT. Residues: CASSSSTGNQPQHF.

This sequence joins TRBV2 and TRBJ1-5, with TRBD1 matching over 7 bases. CDR1 SNHLY and CDR2 FYNNEI come from the germline V gene. The CDR3 is 15 residues long. The trim removed 0 bases at V and 13 bases at J, leaving 12 bases unmatched. The CDR3 spells CASSEALRGRLNQHF. Written as DNA, the CDR3 is TGTGCCAGCAGTGAAGCTCTGAGGGGGCGCCTCAATCAGCATTTT.